What follows describes a single TCR beta chain. Its antigen is unknown. V shed 6 bases and J shed 6 bases, with 12 bases lying between them. The CDR3 has 12 amino acids. The germline V gene encodes CDR1 MNHEY and CDR2 SVGAGI. These data are taken from a study of T cell repertoires in cytomegalovirus infection. Study-level information: Use of recently identified HLA-C-restricted and well-studied HLA-B-restricted CMV epitopes was part of the study. Indicated by public TCR beta signatures were CMV infection and matching HLA type.

TCRdb ran MiXCR on the reads and lists one entry per CDR3 protein. The data show approximately 990,000 distinct CDR3 sequences, around a third seen once. Notes on the study in general: The ex vivo response was dominated by HLA-C-restricted CMV-specific TCR beta clonotypes. Using cumulative public TCR beta family frequency, the authors identified those who carried CMV together with the relevant HLA.

The chain couples TRBV6-5 to TRBJ2-7; possibly TRBD1 for D (6 bases). This receptor was taken from a human donor in good health (CMV status not recorded). Some clones in this sample may be carry-over from other donors' samples. The source material was cultured CD8+ T cells from PBMCs, sampled from culture after CMV antigen stimulation. CDR3 residues: CASRGGFREQYF. Written as DNA, the CDR3 is TGTGCCAGCAGAGGGGGTTTCCGCGAGCAGTACTTC.